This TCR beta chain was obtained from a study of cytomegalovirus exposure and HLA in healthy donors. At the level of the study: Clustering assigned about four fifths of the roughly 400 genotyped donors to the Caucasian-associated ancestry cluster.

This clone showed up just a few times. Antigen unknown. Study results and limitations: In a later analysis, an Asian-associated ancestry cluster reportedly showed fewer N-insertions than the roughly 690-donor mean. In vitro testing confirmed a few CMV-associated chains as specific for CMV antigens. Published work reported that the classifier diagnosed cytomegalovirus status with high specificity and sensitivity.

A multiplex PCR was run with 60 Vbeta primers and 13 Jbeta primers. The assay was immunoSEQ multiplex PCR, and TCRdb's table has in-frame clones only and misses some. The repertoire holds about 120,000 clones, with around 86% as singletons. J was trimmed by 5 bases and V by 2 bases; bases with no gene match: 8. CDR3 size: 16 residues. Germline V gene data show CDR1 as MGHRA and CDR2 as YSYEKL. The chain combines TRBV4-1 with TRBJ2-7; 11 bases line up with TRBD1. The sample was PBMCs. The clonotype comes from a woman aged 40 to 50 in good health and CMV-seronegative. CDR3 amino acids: CASSQPDRGRENEQYF. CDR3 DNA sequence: TGCGCCAGCAGCCAACCGGACAGGGGGCGCGAGAACGAGCAGTACTTC.